The T cell receptor (beta chain) described here comes from a study of shared clonotypes between healthy human individuals (dated by TCRdb to about 2020). Broadly, across the study: The cohort included three men and two women between 18 and 49 years of age. For each donor, CD4 naive and CD4 memory were each run on three plates, CD8 naive on two plates, and CD8 memory on one plate. To estimate repertoire size and how much clonotype sharing occurs between individuals, the study deeply sequenced the blood TCR repertoires of about five healthy adults. To increase sequencing depth and limit assay-specific biases, TCR repertoire library preparation and sequencing were carried out by different laboratories using diverse techniques. Leukapheresis yielded between about 0.85 and 10 billion PBMCs per donor.

Healthy HIV-negative adults with no recently reported acute infections or vaccinations were included as donors. Every donor was a Caucasian adult living in Nashville, Tennessee, USA. CD8 memory samples were composed of magnetically selected CD45RO+ cells combined with CCR7-negative CD45RA+ effector memory (TemRA) cells. Blood was collected by leukapheresis, and PBMCs were isolated by Ficoll-Histopaque density gradient centrifugation and then cryopreserved in liquid nitrogen vapor phase. Analytical flow cytometry was used to check the purity and quantity of each magnetically sorted T cell population. Genomic DNA was isolated from every sorted fraction and measured by UV absorbance on a Nanodrop 2000c. About this clone itself: It has no known antigen specificity. Nothing much larger sits one base from this clone, and base qualities are not available.

Using the deep immunoSEQ assay, multiplex PCR amplified TCR CDR3 regions from genomic DNA. Genomic DNA extracted from each cell subset was distributed evenly over all wells of several immunoSEQ 96-well plates, and each plate served as one replicate. For sorted subsets, 200 ng of genomic DNA, equivalent to around 30,000 T cell genomes, went into each replicate PCR. Purified libraries were measured with a Qubit 3.0 fluorometer, size-checked on a Bioanalyzer 2100, and measured again with the KAPA Library Quantification kit. Every immunoSEQ 96-well plate was sequenced on a separate single-read 150-cycle Illumina NextSeq 550 flow cell. The authors' analysis ran thus. The immunoSEQ output contained only junctional sequences without quality scores, so filtering could not match that applied to full-length reads. To assign V/J genes and CDR3, sequences were annotated using PyIR, a Python wrapper for IgBLAST v1.9, with IMGT germline references. Reads were filtered out if the reads had weak V/J assignments (E-value above 1e-6), no CDR3, stop codons, out-of-frame junctions, or ambiguous translated residues. A V3J clonotype was defined by an identical inferred V gene, J gene, and CDR3 amino acid sequence. Percentage overlap between repertoires was calculated by dividing the number of shared unique clonotypes by the size of the smaller repertoire. RTK rarefaction, the Chao1 estimator, and Recon v2.1 estimates of unobserved clonotypes were used to assess repertoire richness. Generation probabilities were computed with OLGA for all TCRbeta clonotypes obtained by the gDNA method from four donors. The table was pulled from immuneACCESS by TCRdb, which kept in-frame rearrangements only. Such tables lose some clones; where checked, under half of the loss comes from unresolved V genes, and the rest has no known cause. V and J calls and clone size are copied from that table; D and trimming were computed from the DNA. The sample yields under 150,000 clones; about 67% were counted once. The ten largest make up 20% to 25% of the sample.

V lost 4 bases and J lost 3 bases; the stretch between them is 10 bases long. The CDR3 sequence holds 14 residues, the cysteine and phenylalanine included. Kept here is only the CDR3 DNA, which spans 42 bases and is read in frame from base 1. The germline V gene provides CDR1 MGHDK and CDR2 SYGVNS. Results and caveats for the whole study, not just this receptor: Sharing across a handful of donors was observed for around 5% of naive CD4, around 3.5% of naive CD8, about 2.5% of memory CD4, and approximately 0.41% of memory CD8 clonotypes. Based on pairwise subsampling, the degree of clonotype sharing among donors was expected to be affected by sequencing depth. Sampling was restricted to blood, and TCR repertoires in tissues likely differ from the TCR repertoires found in blood. Larger estimated clonotype richness was generally found for naive subsets than for memory subsets. Because the study included only a small number of donors, the genetic and exposure-history diversity represented was limited. Higher generation probabilities were observed for clonotypes shared by all four sorted-subset donors than for non-shared clonotypes. Even with the large sequencing depth, rarefaction of the sorted-subset datasets indicated that sequencing was incomplete.

Sample: memory CD8+ T cells sorted from blood. This specimen's cell subset or site label, per the study, means: CD45RO+ cells pooled with CCR7-negative TemRA cells. The clonotype originates from a woman aged 25-40 years in good health. The rearranged segments are TRBV25-1 and TRBJ1-5; matching of 5 bases hints at TRBD1 as the D gene. The CDR3 sequence is CASSGGQTNQPQHF. The nucleotides are TGTGCCAGCAGTGGTGGACAAACCAATCAGCCCCAGCATTTT.